This T cell receptor (beta chain) was captured by sequencing in a study of T cells after yellow fever vaccination. Trimming removed 5 bases from V and 4 bases from J, with 10 bases in between. Germline V CDR1 and CDR2: SEHNR, FQNEAQ (reference sequence). CDR3 size: 13 residues. In this sample, this clonotype turned up a few times. The study made its TCR cDNA through 5'RACE template switching. That step introduced a universal primer site along with UMIs. Each CDR3 protein is one row after TCRdb ran MiXCR on the 5' RACE reads. The sample lists approximately 340,000 distinct CDR3 sequences; roughly 8.7% were seen once.

The receptor's source is a young man who received the YFV17D yellow fever vaccine. The rearrangement joins TRBV7-9 to TRBJ2-3, with D possibly TRBD2 on 5 matching bases. Sequencing was performed on PBMCs, taken on the day of the first yellow fever vaccination. Here the CDR3 reads CASSPSSSDTQYF. Here the CDR3 DNA reads TGTGCCAGCAGCCCGTCTAGCTCAGATACGCAGTATTTT.